Presented here are 4 T cell receptor beta chains from one specimen sequenced in a study of PD-1 blockade in classical Hodgkin lymphoma. Each of the patients experienced relapse following autologous stem cell transplantation, and their brentuximab vedotin exposure differed. Assay used: immunoSEQ multiplex PCR; TCRdb lists only in-frame clones, some missing. The table shows about 90,000 clones, with roughly nine tenths occurring only once. Sequencing used peripheral blood mononuclear cells (PBMCs), obtained before the second cycle of nivolumab. The receptor source for this set is a human donor with classical Hodgkin lymphoma.

The chain is built from TRBV7-9 and TRBJ2-1; D assignment may be TRBD1 or TRBD2 (5 bases each). Germline V lookup: CDR1 SEHNR, CDR2 FQNEAQ (reference sequence). The V and J ends lost 1 base and 12 bases respectively, with 10 bases between them. The CDR3 sequence is 12 residues long. CDR3 residues: CASSLGPGTQFF. In DNA, the CDR3 is TGTGCCAGCAGCTTAGGCCCCGGGACGCAGTTCTTC. Full variable domain (missing parts from reference TRBV7-9 and TRBJ2-1): DTGVSQNPRHKITKRGQNVTFRCDPISEHNRLYWYRQTLGQGPEFLTYFQNEAQLEKSRLLSDRFSAERPKGSFSTLEIQRTEQGDSAMYLCASSLGPGTQFFGPGTRLTVL.

The CDR3 is CASGGTSGYNEQFF. The CDR3 coding sequence is TGTGCCAGCGGGGGGACTAGCGGTTACAATGAGCAGTTCTTC. The chain is built from TRBV6-1 and TRBJ2-1; TRBD2 matches at 11 bases. Germline trimming cut 8 bases from V and 4 bases from J; bases unmatched to any gene: 4. The CDR3 loop spans 14 amino acids. In germline, CDR1 is MNHNS, CDR2 SASEGT.

The gene calls are TRBV19 and TRBJ2-7, with TRBD1 identical over 9 bases. The V and J ends lost 4 bases and 2 bases, in that order; junction bases with no gene match: 3. The CDR3 covers 14 residues. Germline assignment: CDR1 LNHDA and CDR2 SQIVND (reference sequence). As DNA, the CDR3 is TGTGCCAGTAGTAGTCGACAGGGGGCCTACGAGCAGTACTTC. Amino acid sequence: CASSSRQGAYEQYF.

This clone was recorded once. The chain recombines TRBV28 with TRBJ1-1; 7 bases line up with TRBD1. This CDR3 has 14 amino acids. With 6 bases clipped from V and 1 base from J, the junction kept 5 bases outside the gene matches. CDR1 is MDHEN, CDR2 SYDVKM, per germline. CDR3: CASSLTGSNTEAFF. Here the CDR3 DNA reads TGTGCCAGCAGCCTGACAGGGTCGAACACTGAAGCTTTCTTT.